The clone carrying this T cell receptor (beta chain) appeared a single time. This sample was taken from a study of blood T cell repertoires in COVID-19. Measured with immunoSEQ multiplex PCR; TCRdb has only the in-frame clones, and not every one. The sample has 400,000 or so clones, nearly 90% seen once. The germline CDR1 and CDR2 sequences are SGHDT and YYEEEE. V trimming: 4 bases; J trimming: 0 bases; junction bases outside the gene matches: 7. The CDR3 contains 16 residues. This sequence joins TRBV5-6 and TRBJ1-2; 9 bases fit TRBD1. The sample was PBMCs or T cells enriched from blood (not recorded which). The clonotype originates from a woman aged 40 to 50 with acute COVID-19. The CDR3 sequence: CASSLLQGAANYGYTF. In DNA form, the CDR3 reads TGTGCCAGCAGCCTACTACAGGGGGCAGCTAACTATGGCTACACCTTC.